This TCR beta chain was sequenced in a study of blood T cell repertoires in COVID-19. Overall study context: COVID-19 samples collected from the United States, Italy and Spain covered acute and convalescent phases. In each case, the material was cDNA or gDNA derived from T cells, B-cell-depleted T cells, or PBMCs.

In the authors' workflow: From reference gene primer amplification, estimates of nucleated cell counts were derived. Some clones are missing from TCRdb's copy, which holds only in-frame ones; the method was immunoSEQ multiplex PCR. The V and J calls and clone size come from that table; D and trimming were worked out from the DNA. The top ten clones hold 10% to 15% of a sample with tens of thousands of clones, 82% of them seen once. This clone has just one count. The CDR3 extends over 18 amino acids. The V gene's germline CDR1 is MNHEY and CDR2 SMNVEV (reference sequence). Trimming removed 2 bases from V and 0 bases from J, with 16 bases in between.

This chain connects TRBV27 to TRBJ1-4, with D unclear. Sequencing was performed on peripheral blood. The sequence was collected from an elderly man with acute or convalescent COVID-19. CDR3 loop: CASSLRGMVVSTNEKLFF. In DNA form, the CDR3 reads TGTGCCAGCAGTTTAAGAGGGATGGTGGTATCAACTAATGAAAAACTGTTTTTT.